This TCR beta chain was captured by sequencing in a study of cytomegalovirus exposure and HLA in healthy donors. Study outcomes and limitations: Presence/absence analyses rested on an assumption that sequencing depth was roughly uniform across donors. Reportedly, diagnosis of cytomegalovirus status by the classifier showed high specificity and sensitivity.

A note on this clone: Its antigen is undetermined. A read error may account for a junction end that differs from germline.

The CDR3 length is 12 residues. Germline V gene sequence: CDR1 ENHRY, CDR2 SYGVKD. PCR used 60 Vbeta primers and 13 Jbeta primers. Sequenced by immunoSEQ multiplex PCR; TCRdb stores in-frame clones only, minus some. This table holds about 140,000 clones, more than 60% found once. The rearrangement links TRBV10-3 to TRBJ1-2, with D maybe TRBD1 (5 bases). The source material was PBMCs. The TCR was taken from a female donor in good health and CMV-seronegative. CDR3 loop: CAISDRDYGYPF. The CDR3 nucleotides read TGTGCCATCAGTGACAGGGACTATGGCTACCCCTTC.